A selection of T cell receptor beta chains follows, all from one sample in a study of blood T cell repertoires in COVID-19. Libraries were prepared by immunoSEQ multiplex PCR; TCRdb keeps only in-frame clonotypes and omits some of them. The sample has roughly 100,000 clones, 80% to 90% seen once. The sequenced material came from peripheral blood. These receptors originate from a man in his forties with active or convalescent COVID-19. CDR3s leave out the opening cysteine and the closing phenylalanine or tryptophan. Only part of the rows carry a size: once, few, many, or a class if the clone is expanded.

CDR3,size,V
ASSIVDSNYGYT,once,TRBV19
ASSLAIVAGGSQITQY,-,TRBV5-1
ASSIAGVYGYT,-,TRBV7-9
ASSQGYADSTDTQY,-,TRBV4-2
ARGQGDGYT,-,TRBV2
ASNQGGTGRETQY,-,TRBV7-2
ASSKAPGQYEKLF,few,TRBV21-1
ATSNPGVVVVGANVLT,-,TRBV15
ASSFGQGARDTQY,few,TRBV27
ASSTDRTNYGYT,-,TRBV18
ASSPRDSPGEQY,-,TRBV9
ASSSGQGAGGANVLT,-,TRBV27
ASSLERANYGYT,-,TRBV28
ASSVGTGPNSPLH,-,TRBV9
ASSVDGGHTGELF,-,TRBV9
ASSYSEDSGANVLT,many,TRBV6-5
ASSPRLNTEAF,-,TRBV27
ASSWGTGDEKLF,-,TRBV19
ASSIAPRSEQY,-,TRBV19
ASSPSGVEAF,-,TRBV18
SVVTGTSGELF,-,TRBV29-1
ASTPAENYGYT,-,TRBV9
ASSVGTGGRETQY,-,TRBV2
ASSSPGLTEAF,-,TRBV27
ASSQGENTEAF,-,TRBV2
ASSVQGGKLF,-,TRBV3-1/TRBV3-2
ATSDSGAGVNEQF,-,TRBV24-1
ASRQTGGPAYGYT,-,TRBV5-5
ASSLEGATGGAFGYT,once,TRBV7-2
ASSLWQTAKNTEAF,-,TRBV5-6
ASSLTGVRQPQH,-,TRBV5-6
ASSPRVNEQF,-,TRBV11-2